This T cell receptor (beta chain) was obtained from a study of human T cells and chemical hapten exposure. Study-level information: Patch tests put 0.01% DPC on the upper back, read at 6 days.

TCRdb reprocessed the RACE reads via MiXCR and lists one record per CDR3 protein. Here the sample spans under 200,000 distinct CDR3 sequences, under 35% being singletons. Germline CDR1 reads LGHNA; CDR2 reads YNFKEQ. The CDR3 extends over 16 amino acids. Trimming removed 0 bases at V and 0 bases at J, with 11 bases between. The time point is: pre-sensitization, week 0. Specified treatment: therapeutic diphenylcyclopropenone sensitization with weekly scalp DPC. This sample comprised whole blood, obtained in connection with sensitization to the hapten diphenylcyclopropenone (DPC). This clonotype was sampled from a woman aged 25 to 39 with alopecia areata. Some clones in this sample may be carry-over from other donors' samples. V is TRBV4-2 and J is TRBJ1-1; no clear D gene. Here the CDR3 DNA reads TGTGCCAGCAGCCAAGATCGCCAGGCGATGAACACTGAAGCTTTCTTT. Amino acid sequence: CASSQDRQAMNTEAFF.